Below, 17 T cell receptor beta chains from the same sample are listed, as sequenced in a study of T-cell reconstitution after alpha-beta-depleted transplantation in children. Library preparation (for TCRbeta) was performed with unique molecular identifiers. TCRdb independently ran MiXCR on the PCR reads; one entry per CDR3 protein. Of 90,000 to 100,000 distinct CDR3 sequences detected, 23% appear once; the ten largest clones hold about 22%. Sequencing used PBMCs, obtained before TCRalphabeta/CD19-depleted stem cell transplant. The receptors stem from a boy under 10 years old with acute lymphoblastic leukemia, due to receive a stem cell transplant.

The V call is TRBV20-1, the J call TRBJ2-7, with D possibly being TRBD1 or TRBD2 (5 bases each). CDR3 length: 14 amino acids. Per the germline V gene, CDR1 is DFQATT and CDR2 is SNEGSKA (reference sequence). V lost 5 bases, J lost 2 bases, and 16 bases lay in between. The CDR3 reads CSASRGVTPYEQYF. Written as DNA, the CDR3 is TGCAGTGCTTCACGAGGGGTAACCCCCTACGAGCAGTACTTC.

The chain joins TRBV20-1 to TRBJ2-7; 9 positions agree with TRBD1. CDR3 length: 14 residues. From germline, CDR1 is DFQATT and CDR2 SNEGSKA (reference sequence). V dropped 5 bases and J dropped 3; count of bases not matched to a gene: 8. The CDR3 protein is CSARTGTGLYEQYF. In DNA, the CDR3 is TGCAGTGCTCGGACCGGGACAGGGCTCTACGAGCAGTACTTC.

This clonotype was picked up a small number of times. This rearrangement joins TRBV18 to TRBJ2-7, with D perhaps TRBD2 (6 bases). V gave up 0 bases and J gave up 4 bases, with 7 bases separating them. The CDR3 sequence is 13 residues long. Germline values: CDR1 KGHSH, CDR2 LQKENI. CDR3 residues: CASSPPGTYEQYF. CDR3 in DNA: TGTGCCAGCTCACCACCGGGGACTTACGAGCAGTACTTC.

The chain carries TRBV7-6 and TRBJ2-1; TRBD2 is a possible D gene (6 bases). The V and J ends lost 0 bases and 7 bases respectively, with 16 bases between them. CDR3 length equals 16 residues. CDR1 is SGHVS and CDR2 is FNYEAQ in the germline V gene. CDR3 sequence: CASSLAELLGGNEQFF. The DNA for the CDR3 is TGTGCCAGCAGCTTAGCCGAGCTCCTGGGAGGTAATGAGCAGTTCTTC.

A few counts support this clonotype. The chain carries TRBV20-1 and TRBJ2-7; D unresolved. The germline V gene encodes CDR1 DFQATT and CDR2 SNEGSKA (reference sequence). V shed 5 bases and J shed 3 bases, with 11 bases lying between them. This CDR3 is built from 12 residues. CDR3 DNA: TGCAGTGCTTCCCGGCCCATCTACGAGCAGTACTTC. This translates into CSASRPIYEQYF.

Worth noting for this clonotype: A read error may account for a junction end that differs from germline. The rearrangement links TRBV18 to TRBJ1-5; TRBD1 matches at 7 bases. CDR3 size: 16 residues. CDR1 KGHSH and CDR2 LQKENI come from the germline V gene. This CDR3 reads CASSPKPGQINHPQHF. The CDR3 coding sequence is TGTGCCAGCTCACCTAAGCCGGGACAGATCAATCACCCCCAGCATTTT.

This clonotype has only a few counts. The chain has TRBV10-3 and TRBJ1-5; the D is unclear. CDR3 size: 13 residues. Germline V gene lookup returns CDR1 ENHRY and CDR2 SYGVKD. V shed 10 bases and J shed 2 bases, with 12 bases lying between them. CDR3 in amino acids: CATQINGNQPQHF. The DNA for the CDR3 is TGTGCCACACAAATTAATGGCAATCAGCCCCAGCATTTT.

The CDR3 is CASSLRFGTSQETQYF. The DNA of the CDR3 is TGTGCCAGCAGCTTGAGGTTCGGGACTTCACAAGAGACCCAGTACTTC. The rearrangement joins TRBV5-5 to TRBJ2-5; D may be TRBD2 (6 bases). Germline V gives CDR1 SGHKS, CDR2 YYEKEE (reference sequence). This CDR3 has 16 amino acids. Trimming took 1 base from V and 2 from J, leaving 15 bases between them.

This clonotype was picked up a small number of times. The chain links TRBV28 to TRBJ2-3; D gene unclear. The CDR3 runs to 14 residues. Germline CDR1 and CDR2: MDHEN and SYDVKM. Trimming took 5 bases from V and 6 from J, leaving 15 bases between them. For the CDR3, the DNA is TGTGCCAGCAGTCCGGCTGGGTATAGCGATACGCAGTATTTT. Translation: CASSPAGYSDTQYF.

In its sample, this clonotype was seen a few times. The chain has TRBV13 and TRBJ2-2, with a tentative D call TRBD1 (5 bases). CDR1 and CDR2 from the germline V gene are PRHDT and FYEKMQ (reference sequence). Trimming removed 4 bases at V and 5 bases at J, with 8 bases between. CDR3 length: 13 residues. The CDR3 sequence is CASSSGLTGELFF. The CDR3, as DNA: TGTGCCAGCAGCTCAGGGCTTACCGGGGAGCTGTTTTTT.

The chain couples TRBV5-1 to TRBJ2-7; tentative D call: TRBD1 (6 bases). CDR3 length equals 13 residues. Trimming took off 4 bases at V and 0 bases at J, with 8 bases between the two ends. Germline-derived CDR1 and CDR2 are SGHRS and YFSETQ. CDR3 bases: TGCGCCAGCAGCCGAGGGGGCTCCTACGAGCAGTACTTC. This gives the protein CASSRGGSYEQYF.

This clonotype showed up just a few times. This chain joins TRBV3-1 and TRBJ2-4; D uncertain. Trimming stripped 4 bases from V and 0 bases from J, with 10 bases between. The CDR3 has 15 residues. Germline V gives CDR1 LGHDT, CDR2 YNNKEL (reference sequence). Here the CDR3 DNA reads TGTGCCAGCAGCCTTATGAATCTAGCCAAAAACATTCAGTACTTC. This gives the protein CASSLMNLAKNIQYF.

The CDR3 is CSVWPPGPNEQFF. In nucleotides, the CDR3 is TGCAGCGTTTGGCCCCCTGGCCCCAATGAGCAGTTCTTC. This chain connects TRBV29-1 to TRBJ2-1; D gene uncertain. Germline values: CDR1 SQVTM, CDR2 ANQGSEA. The CDR3 contains 13 residues. V was pared by 5 bases and J by 6 bases, with 14 bases between.

V gene TRBV20-1 combines with J gene TRBJ2-1; 7 positions match TRBD1. The J segment lost 4 bases and the V segment lost 6 bases, leaving 3 bases of the junction unmatched. The germline gives CDR1 DFQATT, CDR2 SNEGSKA (reference sequence). This CDR3 has 12 residues. The CDR3 spells CSASDRYNEQFF. The CDR3, as DNA: TGCAGTGCATCGGACAGGTACAATGAGCAGTTCTTC.

This clonotype was seen more than once but under ten times. The gene calls are TRBV9 and TRBJ2-2; 8 nucleotides match TRBD1. V gave up 2 bases and J gave up 0 bases; unmatched junction bases: 6. The CDR3 has 17 residues. CDR1 SGDLS and CDR2 YYNGEE come from the germline V gene. CDR3 sequence (DNA): TGTGCCAGCAGCGTGGCGACAGGGGTCTCGAACACCGGGGAGCTGTTTTTT. Encoded protein: CASSVATGVSNTGELFF.

V gene TRBV6-1 combines with J gene TRBJ2-1; possibly TRBD2 for D (5 bases). Germline V gene lookup returns CDR1 MNHNS and CDR2 SASEGT. V lost 7 bases and J 5 bases, leaving 12 bases between the germline ends. CDR3 length: 13 residues. Written as DNA, the CDR3 is TGTGCCAGCACCAGAGGGTCGGACAATGAGCAGTTCTTC. The encoded protein is CASTRGSDNEQFF.

The chain has TRBV20-1 and TRBJ1-1, with TRBD1 as a possible D gene (6 bases). Germline CDR1 and CDR2: DFQATT and SNEGSKA (reference sequence). This CDR3 is 13 amino acids long. V lost 5 bases, J lost 2 bases, and 12 bases lay in between. The CDR3 bases are TGCAGTGCTGAAAACAGGGAAAACACTGAAGCTTTCTTT. This translates into CSAENRENTEAFF.